The sequence of this TCR beta chain was determined in a study of blood T cell repertoires in COVID-19. TCRdb keeps only in-frame clones here, not all; method: immunoSEQ multiplex PCR. The sample comprises 200,000 to 300,000 clones, 85% of which are singletons, and just under 6.5% rests with the top ten. The CDR3 has 19 amino acids. J was trimmed by 7 bases and V by 3 bases; bases with no gene match: 20. Germline CDR1 is SGHAT and CDR2 is FQNNGV. The rearrangement joins TRBV11-2 to TRBJ2-1, with 8 bases matching TRBD2. This clonotype originated in a woman in her sixties with active or convalescent COVID-19. Material: peripheral blood. This chain's CDR3 is CASSLGQSTPGGPRNEQFF. CDR3 DNA: TGTGCCAGCAGCTTGGGCCAGTCGACACCGGGAGGGCCGAGGAATGAGCAGTTCTTC.